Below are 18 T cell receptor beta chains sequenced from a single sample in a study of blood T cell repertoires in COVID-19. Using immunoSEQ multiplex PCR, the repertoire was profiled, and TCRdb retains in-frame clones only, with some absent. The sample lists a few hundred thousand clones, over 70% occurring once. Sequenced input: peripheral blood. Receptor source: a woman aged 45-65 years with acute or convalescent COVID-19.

For the CDR3, the DNA is TGTGCCAGTAGTCCCACTCAGGGGTTATTGGAAAAACTGTTTTTT. Translated, it gives CASSPTQGLLEKLFF. The V gene is TRBV19, the J gene TRBJ1-4, with D possibly TRBD1 on 6 matching bases. Between the trimmed V and J ends, which lost 5 bases and 8 bases, there was a span of 18 bases. Germline CDR1 is LNHDA and CDR2 is SQIVND (reference sequence). This CDR3 region has 15 residues.

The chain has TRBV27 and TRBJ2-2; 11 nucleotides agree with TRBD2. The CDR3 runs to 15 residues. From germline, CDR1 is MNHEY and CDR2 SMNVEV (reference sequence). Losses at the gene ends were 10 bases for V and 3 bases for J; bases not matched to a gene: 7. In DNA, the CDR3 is TGTGCCACGCTTAGCGGGGGGGCCGACACCGGGGAGCTGTTTTTT. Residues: CATLSGGADTGELFF.

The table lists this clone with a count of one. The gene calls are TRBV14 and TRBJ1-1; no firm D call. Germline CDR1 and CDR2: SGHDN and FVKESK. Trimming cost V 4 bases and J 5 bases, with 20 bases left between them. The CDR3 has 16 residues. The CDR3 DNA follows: TGTGCCAGCAGCCCCAAGCCGGAGTTCGGGGTTACTGAAGCTTTCTTT. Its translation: CASSPKPEFGVTEAFF.

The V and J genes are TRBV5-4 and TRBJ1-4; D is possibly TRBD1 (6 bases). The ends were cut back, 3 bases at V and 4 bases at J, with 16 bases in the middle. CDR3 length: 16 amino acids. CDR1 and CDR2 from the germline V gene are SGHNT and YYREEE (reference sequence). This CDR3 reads CASSSGTSSGNEKLFF. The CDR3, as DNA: TGTGCCAGCAGCTCGGGGACATCCTCTGGTAATGAAAAACTGTTTTTT.

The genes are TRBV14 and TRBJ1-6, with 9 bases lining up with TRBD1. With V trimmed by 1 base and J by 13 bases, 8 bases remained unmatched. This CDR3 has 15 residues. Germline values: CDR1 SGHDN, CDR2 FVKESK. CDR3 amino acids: CASSQGGQGAIPLHF. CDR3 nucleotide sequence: TGTGCCAGCAGCCAAGGGGGACAGGGAGCGATTCCCCTCCACTTT.

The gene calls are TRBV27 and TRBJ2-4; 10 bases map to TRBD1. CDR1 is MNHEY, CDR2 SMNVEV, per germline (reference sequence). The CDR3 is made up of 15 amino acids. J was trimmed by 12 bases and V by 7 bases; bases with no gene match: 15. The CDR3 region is CASIPRVGQGETQYF. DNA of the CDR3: TGTGCCAGCATCCCACGGGTCGGACAGGGGGAAACTCAGTACTTC.

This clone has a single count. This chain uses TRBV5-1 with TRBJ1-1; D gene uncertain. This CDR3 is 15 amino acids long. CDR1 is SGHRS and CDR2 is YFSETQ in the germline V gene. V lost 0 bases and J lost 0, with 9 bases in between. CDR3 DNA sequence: TGCGCCAGCAGCTTGGAGCCCAACTTGAACACTGAAGCTTTCTTT. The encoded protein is CASSLEPNLNTEAFF.

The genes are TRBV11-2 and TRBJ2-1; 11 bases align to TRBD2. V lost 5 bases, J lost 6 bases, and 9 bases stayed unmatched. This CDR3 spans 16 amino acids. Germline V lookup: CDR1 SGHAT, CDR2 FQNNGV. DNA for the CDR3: TGTGCCAGCAGCCCCGCCCTTAGCGGGAGGGGCAATGAGCAGTTCTTC. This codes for CASSPALSGRGNEQFF.

The CDR3 coding sequence is TGTGCCAGCAGCTCTCCCCCTCTAGCGGGGGTCACAGATACGCAGTATTTT. The encoded protein is CASSSPPLAGVTDTQYF. The J gene is TRBJ2-3, the V gene TRBV27, with 10 bases identical to TRBD2. Germline trimming cut 6 bases from V and 2 bases from J; bases unmatched to any gene: 11. Per germline, CDR1 MNHEY and CDR2 SMNVEV (reference sequence). This CDR3 has 17 amino acids.

The CDR3: CARKNGDTF. DNA for the CDR3: TGTGCCAGAAAAAACGGGGACACCTTC. The chain carries TRBV2 and TRBJ1-2; D uncertain. CDR1 is SNHLY, CDR2 FYNNEI, per germline. The CDR3 consists of 9 residues. V lost 9 bases and J 12 bases, leaving 11 bases between the germline ends.

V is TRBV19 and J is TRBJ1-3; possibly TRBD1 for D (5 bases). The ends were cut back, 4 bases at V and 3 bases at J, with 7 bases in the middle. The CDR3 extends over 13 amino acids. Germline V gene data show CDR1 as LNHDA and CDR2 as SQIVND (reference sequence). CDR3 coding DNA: TGTGCCAGTAGTACACAGGATGGAAACACCATATATTTT. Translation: CASSTQDGNTIYF.

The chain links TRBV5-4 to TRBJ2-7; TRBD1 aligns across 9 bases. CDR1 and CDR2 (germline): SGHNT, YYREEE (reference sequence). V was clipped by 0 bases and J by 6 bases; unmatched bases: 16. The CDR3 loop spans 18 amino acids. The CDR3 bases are TGTGCCAGCAGCTTGGAAGTACAGGGGGCGCAATTGGATCTCGAGCAGTACTTC. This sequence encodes CASSLEVQGAQLDLEQYF.

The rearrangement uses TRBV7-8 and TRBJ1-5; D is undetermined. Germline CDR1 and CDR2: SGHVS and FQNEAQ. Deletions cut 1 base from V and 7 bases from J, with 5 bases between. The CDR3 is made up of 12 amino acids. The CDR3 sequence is CASSLDLQPQHF. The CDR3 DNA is TGTGCCAGCAGCTTAGATTTACAGCCCCAGCATTTT.

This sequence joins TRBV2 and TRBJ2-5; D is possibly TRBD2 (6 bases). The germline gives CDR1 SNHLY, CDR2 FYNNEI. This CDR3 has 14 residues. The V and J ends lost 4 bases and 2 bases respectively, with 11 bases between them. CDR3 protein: CASSALADQETQYF. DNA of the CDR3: TGTGCCAGCAGTGCGTTAGCGGATCAAGAGACCCAGTACTTC. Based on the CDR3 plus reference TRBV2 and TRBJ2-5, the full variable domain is EPEVTQTPSHQVTQMGQEVILRCVPISNHLYFYWYRQILGQKVEFLVSFYNNEISEKSEIFDDQFSVERPDGSNFTLKIRSTKLEDSAMYFCASSALADQETQYFGPGTRLLVL.

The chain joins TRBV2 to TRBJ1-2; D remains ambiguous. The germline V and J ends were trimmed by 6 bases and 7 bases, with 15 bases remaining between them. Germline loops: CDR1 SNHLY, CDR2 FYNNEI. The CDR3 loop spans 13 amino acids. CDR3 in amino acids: CASSLAEVSGYTF. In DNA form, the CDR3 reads TGTGCCAGCAGCCTCGCGGAGGTTTCTGGCTACACCTTC.

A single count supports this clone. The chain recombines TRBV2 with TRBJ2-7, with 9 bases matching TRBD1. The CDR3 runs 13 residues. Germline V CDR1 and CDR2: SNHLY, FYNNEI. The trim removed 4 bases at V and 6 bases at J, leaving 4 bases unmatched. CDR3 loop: CASSVDRGGEQYV. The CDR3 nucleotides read TGTGCCAGCAGTGTAGACAGGGGGGGCGAGCAGTACGTC.

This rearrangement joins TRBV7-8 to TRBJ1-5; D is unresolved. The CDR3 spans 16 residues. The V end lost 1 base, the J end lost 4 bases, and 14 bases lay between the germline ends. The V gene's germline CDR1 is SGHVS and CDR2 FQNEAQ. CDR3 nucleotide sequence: TGTGCCAGCAGCTTAGTGTCAGGCCTGGCGAATCAGCCCCAGCATTTT. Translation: CASSLVSGLANQPQHF.

The CDR3 is CASSPRLAGNNEQFF. In DNA, the CDR3 is TGTGCCAGCAGTCCCCGACTAGCGGGAAACAATGAGCAGTTCTTC. This chain links TRBV7-2 with TRBJ2-1; 11 nucleotides agree with TRBD2. This CDR3 is built from 15 residues. The germline CDR1 and CDR2 sequences are SGHTA and FQGNSA. The trim removed 6 bases at V and 5 bases at J, leaving 6 bases unmatched.